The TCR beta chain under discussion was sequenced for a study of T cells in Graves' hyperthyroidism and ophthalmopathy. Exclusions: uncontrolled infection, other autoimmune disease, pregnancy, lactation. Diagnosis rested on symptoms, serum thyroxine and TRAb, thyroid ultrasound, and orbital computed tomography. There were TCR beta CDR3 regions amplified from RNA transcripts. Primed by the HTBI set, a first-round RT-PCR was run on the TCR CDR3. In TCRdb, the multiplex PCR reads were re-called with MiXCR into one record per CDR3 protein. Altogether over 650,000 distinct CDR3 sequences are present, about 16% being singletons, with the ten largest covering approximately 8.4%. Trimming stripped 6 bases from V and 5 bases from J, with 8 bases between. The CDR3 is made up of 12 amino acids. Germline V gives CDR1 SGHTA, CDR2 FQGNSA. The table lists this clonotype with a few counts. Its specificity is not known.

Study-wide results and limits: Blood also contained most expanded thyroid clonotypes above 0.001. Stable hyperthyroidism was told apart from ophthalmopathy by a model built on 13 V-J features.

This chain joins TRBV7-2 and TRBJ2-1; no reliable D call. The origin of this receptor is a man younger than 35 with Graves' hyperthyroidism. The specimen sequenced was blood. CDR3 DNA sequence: TGTGCCAGCAGAAAACTGCACAATGAGCAGTTCTTC. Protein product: CASRKLHNEQFF.